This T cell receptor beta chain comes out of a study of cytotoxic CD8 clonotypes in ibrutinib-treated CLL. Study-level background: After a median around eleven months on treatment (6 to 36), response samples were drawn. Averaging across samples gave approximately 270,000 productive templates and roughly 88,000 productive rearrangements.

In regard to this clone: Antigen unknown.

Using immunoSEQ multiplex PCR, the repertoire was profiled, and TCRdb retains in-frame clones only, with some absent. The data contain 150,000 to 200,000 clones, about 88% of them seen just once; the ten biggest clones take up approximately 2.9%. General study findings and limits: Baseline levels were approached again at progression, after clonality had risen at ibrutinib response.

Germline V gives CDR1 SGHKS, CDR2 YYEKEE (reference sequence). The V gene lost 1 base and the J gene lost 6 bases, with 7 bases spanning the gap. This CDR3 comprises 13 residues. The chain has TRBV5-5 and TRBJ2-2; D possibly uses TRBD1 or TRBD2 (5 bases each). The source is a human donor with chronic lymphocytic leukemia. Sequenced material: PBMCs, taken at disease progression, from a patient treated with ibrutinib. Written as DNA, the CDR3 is TGTGCCAGCAGCTTGCGGGACCCCGGGGAGCTGTTTTTT. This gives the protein CASSLRDPGELFF.